This entry lists 3 T cell receptor beta chains sequenced from one sample in a study of post-analysis software for immune sequencing data (dated by TCRdb to the mid-2010s). Libraries were made using PCR. Sequencing took place on an Illumina HiSeq 2500. To reduce PCR and sequencing biases, unique molecular identifiers were built into the TCR beta cDNA libraries. The public reads were reprocessed in TCRdb via fastp at Q25 and MiXCR, keeping in-frame beta chains. Merged by CDR3 protein, the rows form single entries marked with the most common genes and DNA. This sample lists approximately 730,000 distinct CDR3 sequences; around 27% were detected once. Around 0.55% of the sample is in the top ten clones. Here is what the overall study found, with its caveats: Significantly higher frequencies in patients than in controls were found for about five TRBV segments, including TRBV5-6, TRBV5-1 and TRBV20-1.

For these receptors, no antigen is known. The sequenced sample was blood. These receptors were obtained from a girl aged 5-17 years with multiple sclerosis.

This clonotype has a handful of counts. V usage is TRBV6-5 and J usage is TRBJ2-7, with unresolved D. Germline V gives CDR1 MNHEY, CDR2 SVGAGI. V was pared by 3 bases and J by 4 bases, with 16 bases between. CDR3 length: 15 amino acids. CDR3 in amino acids: CASSYVGMEGYEQYF. The CDR3 coding sequence is TGTGCCAGCAGTTATGTGGGCATGGAAGGTTACGAGCAGTACTTC.

The chain combines TRBV20-1 with TRBJ2-1; 12 bases align to TRBD2. This CDR3 region has 17 residues. Germline CDR1 reads DFQATT; CDR2 reads SNEGSKA (reference sequence). CDR3 DNA: TGCACACTAGCGGGAGGCCTAAGTACTAGCTCCTACAATGAGCAGTTCTTC. Amino acids: CTLAGGLSTSSYNEQFF.

The chain has TRBV5-6 and TRBJ1-2; D call uncertain. Trimming took off 1 base at V and 8 bases at J, with 9 bases between the two ends. Germline CDR1 and CDR2: SGHDT and YYEEEE. CDR3 length: 12 amino acids. The CDR3 DNA reads as TGTGCCAGCAGCTTGAGAAGGGAAGGCTACACCTTC. This codes for CASSLRREGYTF.